These 25 T cell receptor beta chains were all obtained from the same sample, sequenced in a study of T cells in Graves' hyperthyroidism and ophthalmopathy. Amplification yielded TCR beta CDR3 regions, with RNA transcripts as the source. A first-round RT-PCR of the TCR CDR3 used the HTBI primer set. TCRdb called the multiplex PCR reads again in MiXCR, with one record for every CDR3 protein. In the table there are hundreds of thousands of distinct CDR3 sequences, just under 20% of which are singletons. The specimen was blood. These receptors came from a middle-aged man with Graves' ophthalmopathy.

This clonotype was picked up many times. This chain uses TRBV20-1 with TRBJ2-3, with 11 positions matching TRBD1. Trimming took 5 bases from V and 2 from J; bases not matched to a gene: 9. CDR1 is DFQATT and CDR2 is SNEGSKA in the germline V gene (reference sequence). CDR3 length: 16 residues. The CDR3 coding sequence is TGCAGTGCTTCTCCGGGACAGGGGGTCTTCACAGATACGCAGTATTTT. Translated: CSASPGQGVFTDTQYF.

This clonotype was counted many times. The genes are TRBV5-1 and TRBJ1-1, with 7 bases identical to TRBD1. With 0 bases clipped from V and 4 bases from J, the junction kept 6 bases outside the gene matches. The CDR3 consists of 15 residues. Germline assignment: CDR1 SGHRS and CDR2 YFSETQ. The CDR3 DNA sequence: TGCGCCAGCAGCTTGGGAGGGGGCGCGACCACTGAAGCTTTCTTT. This translates into CASSLGGGATTEAFF.

As DNA, the CDR3 is TGTGCCAGCAGTACAGCAGGGGTGGGTCAGCCCCAGCATTTT. This gives the protein CASSTAGVGQPQHF. The genes are TRBV27 and TRBJ1-5; TRBD1 might be the D (6 bases). The CDR3 consists of 14 residues. V gave up 5 bases and J gave up 6 bases, with 14 bases separating them. Germline V gene lookup returns CDR1 MNHEY and CDR2 SMNVEV (reference sequence).

Ten or more counts support this clonotype. The V call is TRBV2, the J call TRBJ2-1, with 7 bases aligning to TRBD1. The CDR3 spans 13 residues. Germline loops: CDR1 SNHLY, CDR2 FYNNEI. Germline trimming cut 11 bases from V and 4 bases from J; bases unmatched to any gene: 8. CDR3 bases: TGTGCCGGCAATCGGGACAGTTACAATGAGCAGTTCTTC. It specifies CAGNRDSYNEQFF.

In its sample, this clonotype was seen many times. The chain uses TRBV5-1 and TRBJ1-1, with D maybe TRBD1 (5 bases). The germline V gene has CDR1 SGHRS and CDR2 YFSETQ. CDR3 length: 14 amino acids. Trimming pared 0 bases from V and 3 bases from J, leaving 9 bases between. This CDR3 reads CASSLDGAYTEAFF. CDR3 sequence (DNA): TGCGCCAGCAGCTTGGATGGGGCGTACACTGAAGCTTTCTTT.

V is TRBV29-1 and J is TRBJ2-7; TRBD2 aligns across 8 bases. The germline CDR1 and CDR2 sequences are SQVTM and ANQGSEA. CDR3 size: 16 residues. The J segment lost 4 bases and the V segment lost 4 bases, leaving 15 bases of the junction unmatched. The CDR3 loop reads CSVVPSESGSFYEQYF. The CDR3 DNA sequence: TGCAGCGTTGTGCCCTCGGAAAGCGGGAGCTTTTACGAGCAGTACTTC.

This clonotype was counted at least ten times. This chain uses TRBV10-2 with TRBJ1-2; D remains ambiguous. From germline, CDR1 is WSHSY and CDR2 SAAADI. Deletions cut 7 bases from V and 2 bases from J, with 17 bases between. This CDR3 has 15 residues. This chain's CDR3 is CASKASSKANYGYTF. The CDR3 DNA follows: TGCGCCAGCAAGGCATCCTCAAAGGCCAACTATGGCTACACCTTC.

The chain links TRBV5-4 to TRBJ1-2; D gene uncertain. The CDR3 sequence is 13 residues long. Germline values: CDR1 SGHNT, CDR2 YYREEE (reference sequence). The germline V and J ends were trimmed by 0 bases and 6 bases, with 9 bases remaining between them. CDR3 sequence (DNA): TGTGCCAGCAGCTTGGAAGGTACTGATGGCTACACCTTC. Translating gives CASSLEGTDGYTF. Full variable domain (outside the CDR3, taken from reference TRBV5-4 and TRBJ1-2): ETGVTQSPTHLIKTRGQQVTLRCSSQSGHNTVSWYQQALGQGPQFIFQYYREEENGRGNFPPRFSGLQFPNYSSELNVNALELDDSALYLCASSLEGTDGYTFGSGTRLTVV.

CDR3 residues: CASSSLRPAASYEQYF. CDR3 nucleotide sequence: TGTGCCAGCAGCTCCCTTCGACCAGCGGCATCCTACGAGCAGTACTTC. The chain combines TRBV11-2 with TRBJ2-7, with TRBD2 as a possible D gene (5 bases). CDR1 is SGHAT, CDR2 FQNNGV, per germline. The germline V and J ends were trimmed by 4 bases and 1 base, with 17 bases remaining between them. The CDR3 is 16 amino acids.

This clonotype was observed a handful of times. The J gene is TRBJ2-4, the V gene TRBV6-2 or TRBV6-3; D is uncertain. Germline assignment: CDR1 MNHEY and CDR2 SVGEGT. The CDR3 totals 14 residues. Trimming shortened V by 9 bases and J by 4 bases, and 16 bases separated the two germline ends. In nucleotides, the CDR3 is TGTGCCAGTTCCAGACTCGCCACGAAAAACATTCAGTACTTC. It codes for CASSRLATKNIQYF.

CDR3 loop: CASSLDVAGKNIQYF. The CDR3 DNA reads as TGTGCCAGCAGCTTGGACGTAGCGGGGAAAAACATTCAGTACTTC. This chain connects TRBV5-6 to TRBJ2-4, with 8 bases lining up with TRBD2. The germline gives CDR1 SGHDT, CDR2 YYEEEE. This CDR3 is 15 amino acids long. With 0 bases clipped from V and 4 bases from J, the junction kept 3 bases outside the gene matches.

This clonotype has ten or more counts. The chain employs TRBV7-2 and TRBJ2-7; D uncertain. The V and J ends lost 1 base and 5 bases respectively, with 15 bases between them. The CDR3 covers 15 residues. CDR1 and CDR2 (germline): SGHTA, FQGNSA. The CDR3 DNA reads as TGTGCCAGCAGCTTAGGAAGCAGGCCCAAAAACGAGCAGTACTTC. This sequence encodes CASSLGSRPKNEQYF.

This clonotype was observed a few times. CDR3 nucleotide sequence: TGTGCCAGCAGCCCGACTAGCGGGAGTCGGTATGAGCAGTTCTTC. Its protein is CASSPTSGSRYEQFF. V is TRBV7-8 and J is TRBJ2-1, with 12 bases matching TRBD2. CDR1 is SGHVS, CDR2 FQNEAQ, per germline. J lost 8 bases, V lost 5 bases, and 7 bases had no gene match. The CDR3 contains 15 residues.

The chain has TRBV7-2 and TRBJ1-2; D gene unclear. The germline V gene encodes CDR1 SGHTA and CDR2 FQGNSA. This CDR3 comprises 14 residues. Trimming took off 5 bases at V and 1 base at J, with 11 bases between the two ends. CDR3 residues: CASSPAPVNYGYTF. In DNA, the CDR3 is TGTGCCAGCAGCCCAGCCCCCGTTAACTATGGCTACACCTTC.

This clonotype was observed a handful of times. The gene calls are TRBV18 and TRBJ2-6, with 7 positions matching TRBD1. After removal of 3 bases from V and 4 bases from J, the junction contained 9 bases not matched to a gene. The germline gives CDR1 KGHSH, CDR2 LQKENI. CDR3 length: 17 residues. CDR3 amino acids: CASSPGYRGSGANVLTF. DNA of the CDR3: TGTGCCAGCTCACCCGGGTACAGGGGATCAGGGGCCAACGTCCTGACTTTC.

V and J are TRBV19 and TRBJ2-5, with 9 bases fitting TRBD1. Germline trimming cut 3 bases from V and 1 base from J; bases unmatched to any gene: 6. Germline V gene lookup returns CDR1 LNHDA and CDR2 SQIVND (reference sequence). The CDR3 loop spans 16 amino acids. The DNA of the CDR3 is TGTGCCAGTAGTATCACGGACAGGGGCGTCCAAGAGACCCAGTACTTC. This gives the protein CASSITDRGVQETQYF. The full variable domain, completed using reference TRBV19 and TRBJ2-5, is DGGITQSPKYLFRKEGQNVTLSCEQNLNHDAMYWYRQDPGQGLRLIYYSQIVNDFQKGDIAEGYSVSREKKESFPLTVTSAQKNPTAFYLCASSITDRGVQETQYFGPGTRLLVL.

This clonotype was observed a handful of times. The chain recombines TRBV6-9 with TRBJ2-5; no clear D. Germline values: CDR1 MNHGY, CDR2 SVAAGI. The ends were cut back, 2 bases at V and 4 bases at J, with 5 bases in the middle. This CDR3 is built from 12 residues. The CDR3: CASSYSIETQYF. In DNA, the CDR3 is TGTGCCAGCAGTTATAGCATAGAGACCCAGTACTTC.

The DNA of the CDR3 is TGTGCCAGCAGTTACTCTAGCGGGGGCAGTCCGTCCCAGTACTTC. The encoded protein is CASSYSSGGSPSQYF. The chain is built from TRBV6-5 and TRBJ2-5; 9 bases are a match to TRBD2. The CDR3 spans 15 residues. Germline-derived CDR1 and CDR2 are MNHEY and SVGAGI. The V gene end was trimmed by 0 bases and the J gene end by 9 bases; junction bases not matched to a gene: 8.

This clonotype was counted between two and nine times. The chain combines TRBV7-9 with TRBJ2-2; 10 bases match TRBD1. The CDR3 runs to 15 residues. The ends lost 4 bases at V and 5 bases at J; junction bases unmatched: 4. Germline loops: CDR1 SEHNR, CDR2 FQNEAQ (reference sequence). Here the CDR3 DNA reads TGTGCCAGCAGCTCCCGGGACAGGGGTACCGGGGAGCTGTTTTTT. Amino acid sequence: CASSSRDRGTGELFF.

This clonotype was seen at least ten times. V gene TRBV5-1 combines with J gene TRBJ1-1, with 8 positions matching TRBD1. This CDR3 comprises 16 residues. Germline CDR1 reads SGHRS; CDR2 reads YFSETQ. The trim removed 4 bases at V and 3 bases at J, leaving 11 bases unmatched. CDR3 amino acids: CASSPLRTGIYTEAFF. Written as DNA, the CDR3 is TGCGCCAGCAGCCCCCTCCGGACAGGGATATACACTGAAGCTTTCTTT.

At least ten counts were recorded for this clonotype. For the CDR3, the DNA is TGCAGTGCTAGAGGGGTAGCGGGCAAGTACCAAGAGACCCAGTACTTC. It specifies CSARGVAGKYQETQYF. The chain joins TRBV20-1 to TRBJ2-5; 7 bases map to TRBD2. CDR3 length: 16 amino acids. The germline CDR1 and CDR2 sequences are DFQATT and SNEGSKA (reference sequence). The ends lost 1 base at V and 0 bases at J; junction bases unmatched: 8.

The genes are TRBV19 and TRBJ1-5; 7 positions match TRBD1. The CDR3 covers 14 residues. Germline CDR1 LNHDA, CDR2 SQIVND (reference sequence). V was pared by 6 bases and J by 7 bases, with 9 bases of the junction left unmatched. CDR3 protein: CASSMTGYGQPQHF. In nucleotides, the CDR3 is TGTGCCAGTAGCATGACAGGGTACGGCCAGCCCCAGCATTTT.

A note on this clonotype: A much larger clone differs by one base, so this may be a read error. The rearrangement joins TRBV25-1 to TRBJ2-7; weak D call: TRBD1 (6 bases). The CDR3 totals 14 residues. CDR1 and CDR2 from the germline V gene are MGHDK and SYGVNS. This CDR3 reads CASTESGRGYEQYF. CDR3 nucleotide sequence: TGTGCCAGCACTGAATCGGGCAGGGGTTACGAGCAGTACTTC.

This sequence joins TRBV3-1 and TRBJ1-1; no clear D gene. The V gene lost 1 base and the J gene lost 0 bases, with 6 bases spanning the gap. Germline CDR1 LGHDT, CDR2 YNNKEL (reference sequence). The CDR3 extends over 14 amino acids. CDR3 in amino acids: CASSQAQVNTEAFF. In DNA form, the CDR3 reads TGTGCCAGCAGCCAAGCTCAGGTGAACACTGAAGCTTTCTTT.

Many counts were recorded for this clonotype. This rearrangement joins TRBV11-2 to TRBJ1-2, with a possible D match to TRBD1 (5 bases). Germline CDR1 reads SGHAT; CDR2 reads FQNNGV. This CDR3 contains 13 residues. Trimming stripped 2 bases from V and 4 bases from J, with 8 bases between. Here the CDR3 DNA reads TGTGCCAGCAGCTTATCCGGGGCCTATGGCTACACCTTC. Its protein product is CASSLSGAYGYTF.